This TCR beta chain appears in the sequencing data of a study of blood T cell repertoires in COVID-19. Study context: The United States, Italy and Spain supplied acute and convalescent COVID-19 samples. In each case, the material was cDNA or gDNA derived from T cells, B-cell-depleted T cells, or PBMCs.

CDR1 and CDR2 (germline): SGDLS, YYNGEE. V lost 0 bases, J lost 9 bases, and 7 bases stayed unmatched. The CDR3 runs 15 residues. Produced via immunoSEQ multiplex PCR; TCRdb's table is partial and in-frame only. The sample lists 80,000 or so clones, approximately 82% seen once, with around a third in the top ten. The sample was peripheral blood. The TCR comes from a woman in her sixties or seventies with acute or convalescent COVID-19. V gene TRBV9 combines with J gene TRBJ2-1, with TRBD2 matching 9 bases. Written as DNA, the CDR3 is TGTGCCAGCAGCGTAGGGTTAGCGGGAGCAGGTGAGCAGTTCTTC. It specifies CASSVGLAGAGEQFF.